This T cell receptor beta chain was recorded in a study of T cells after posttransplantation cyclophosphamide. Clones were sequenced by immunoSEQ multiplex PCR, and TCRdb holds only the in-frame ones, with some missing. The repertoire includes around 47,000 clones, approximately 94% of them detected once, and 2.9% sits in the top ten. As regards this clone: Its antigen is as yet unknown.

Findings and limits, study-wide: Donor-recipient repertoire similarity was low at 1-2 months, rising over year one. After PTCy, TRB diversity resembled that of CNI/methotrexate controls.

On the day of bone marrow donation, the related graft donor provided peripheral blood. The specimen sequenced was PBMCs. This sequence originates from a woman aged 30 to 39 in good health and a related stem cell transplant donor.

In DNA, the CDR3 is TGTGCCAGCAGTTCCCCCTCGACAGGGCAGGGCTACACCTTC. Protein: CASSSPSTGQGYTF. The chain recombines TRBV27 with TRBJ1-2; 7 bases map to TRBD1. The CDR3 runs 14 residues. Germline loops: CDR1 MNHEY, CDR2 SMNVEV (reference sequence). Losses at the gene ends were 4 bases for V and 8 bases for J; bases not matched to a gene: 10.